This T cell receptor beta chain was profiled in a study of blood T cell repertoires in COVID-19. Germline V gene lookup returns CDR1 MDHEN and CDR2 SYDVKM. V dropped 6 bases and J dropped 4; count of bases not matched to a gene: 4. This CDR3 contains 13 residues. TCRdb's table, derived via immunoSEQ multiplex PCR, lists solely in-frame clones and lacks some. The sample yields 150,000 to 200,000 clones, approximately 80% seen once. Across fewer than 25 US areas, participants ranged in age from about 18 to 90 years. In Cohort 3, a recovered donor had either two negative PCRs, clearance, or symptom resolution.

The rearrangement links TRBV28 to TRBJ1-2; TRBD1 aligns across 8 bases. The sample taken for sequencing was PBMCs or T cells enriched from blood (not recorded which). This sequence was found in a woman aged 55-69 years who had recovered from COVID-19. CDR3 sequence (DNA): TGTGCCAGCAGCTCGACAGGGGCCTATGGCTACACCTTC. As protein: CASSSTGAYGYTF.